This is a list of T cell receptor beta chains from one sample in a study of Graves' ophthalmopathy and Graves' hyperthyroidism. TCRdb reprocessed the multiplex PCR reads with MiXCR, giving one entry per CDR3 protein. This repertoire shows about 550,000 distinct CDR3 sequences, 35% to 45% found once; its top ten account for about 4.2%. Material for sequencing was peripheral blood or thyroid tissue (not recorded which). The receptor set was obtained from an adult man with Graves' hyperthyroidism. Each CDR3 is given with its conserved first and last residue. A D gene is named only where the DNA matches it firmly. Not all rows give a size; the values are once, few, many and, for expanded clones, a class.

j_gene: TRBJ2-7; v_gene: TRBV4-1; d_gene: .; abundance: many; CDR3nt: TGCGCCAGCAGCCAGAGCCTCGGCGGCTACGAGCAGTACTTC; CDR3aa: CASSQSLGGYEQYF
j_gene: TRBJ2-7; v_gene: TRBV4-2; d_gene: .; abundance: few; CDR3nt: TGTGCCAGCAGCTTAGGGCAGGCGCCCTACGAGCAGTACTTC; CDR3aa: CASSLGQAPYEQYF
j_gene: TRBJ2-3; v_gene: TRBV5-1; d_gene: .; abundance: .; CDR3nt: TGCGCCAGCAGCTTGGATCGCACCACTAGCACAGATACGCAGTATTTT; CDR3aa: CASSLDRTTSTDTQYF
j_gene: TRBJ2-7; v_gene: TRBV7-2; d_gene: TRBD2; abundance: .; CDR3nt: TGTGCCAGCAGCTTAACCGGGACTAGCGGGAACCACGAGCAGTACTTC; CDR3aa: CASSLTGTSGNHEQYF
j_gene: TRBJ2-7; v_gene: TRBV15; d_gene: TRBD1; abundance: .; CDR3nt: TGTGCCACCAGCATTCGACAGGGTGGCGAGCAGTACTTC; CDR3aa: CATSIRQGGEQYF
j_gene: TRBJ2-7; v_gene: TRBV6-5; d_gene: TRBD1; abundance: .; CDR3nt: TGTGCCAGCAGTTACGACGGGACAGGGATGTACGAGCAGTACTTC; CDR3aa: CASSYDGTGMYEQYF
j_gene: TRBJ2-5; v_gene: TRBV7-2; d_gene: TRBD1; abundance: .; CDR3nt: TGTGCCAGCAGCTCGCGACAGGGGGCTATCGAGACCCAGTACTTC; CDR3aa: CASSSRQGAIETQYF
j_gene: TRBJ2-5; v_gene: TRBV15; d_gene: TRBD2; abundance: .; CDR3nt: TGTGCCACCAGCAGGACAGCGGGAGGGCTCAAGACCCAGTACTTC; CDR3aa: CATSRTAGGLKTQYF
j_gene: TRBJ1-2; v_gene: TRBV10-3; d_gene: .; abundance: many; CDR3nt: TGTGCCATCAGTGAGGATAACTATGGCTACACCTTC; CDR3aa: CAISEDNYGYTF
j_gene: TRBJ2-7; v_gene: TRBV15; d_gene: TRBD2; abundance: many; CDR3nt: TGTGCCACCAGCGGACCTAGCGGGGGCTGGGGGGAGCAGTACTTC; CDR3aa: CATSGPSGGWGEQYF
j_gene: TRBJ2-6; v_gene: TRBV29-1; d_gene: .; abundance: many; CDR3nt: TGCAGCGTTGTGGGCAGGGTTGGTGGGGCCAACGTCCTGACTTTC; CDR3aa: CSVVGRVGGANVLTF
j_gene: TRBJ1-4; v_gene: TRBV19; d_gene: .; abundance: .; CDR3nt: TGTGCCAGTAGTGCCAGGACAGCTAATGAAAAACTGTTTTTT; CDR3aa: CASSARTANEKLFF
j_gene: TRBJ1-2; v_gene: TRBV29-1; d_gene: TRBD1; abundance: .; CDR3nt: TGCAGCCAAGACAGGGATGGGGGCTACACCTTC; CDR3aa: CSQDRDGGYTF
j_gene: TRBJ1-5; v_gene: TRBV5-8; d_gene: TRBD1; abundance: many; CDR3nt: TGTGCCAGCAGCTTACAGGGGGCAAGCAATCAGCCCCAGCATTTT; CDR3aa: CASSLQGASNQPQHF
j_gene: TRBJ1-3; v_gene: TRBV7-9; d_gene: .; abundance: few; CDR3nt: TGTGCCAGCAGCCTCTACAGAGGGGGAGAGAAGAACACCATATATTTT; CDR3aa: CASSLYRGGEKNTIYF
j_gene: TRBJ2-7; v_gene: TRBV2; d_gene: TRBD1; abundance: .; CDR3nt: TGTGCCAGCAGCGTGACAGGGTCCACACTCTACGAGCAGTACTTC; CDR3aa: CASSVTGSTLYEQYF